The 27 T cell receptor beta chains below come from one sample, sequenced in a study of T cell repertoires in cytomegalovirus infection. TCRdb called the reads again in MiXCR, with one record for every CDR3 protein. Found here are around 740,000 distinct CDR3 sequences, less than 40% of them singletons; the top ten hold about 2.8%. The sequencing input was PBMCs. The receptors stem from a human donor in good health (CMV status not recorded). Some clones in this sample may be carry-over from other donors' samples.

The gene calls are TRBV2 and TRBJ2-3; TRBD2 matches 7 bases. The CDR3 loop spans 16 amino acids. Trimming at V came to 5 bases and at J to 0 bases, leaving 8 bases not matched to a gene. Germline V gene sequence: CDR1 SNHLY, CDR2 FYNNEI. The CDR3 loop is CASSYLTSASTDTQYF. CDR3 coding DNA: TGTGCCAGCAGTTACCTTACTAGCGCTAGCACAGATACGCAGTATTTT.

This clonotype was seen a few times. The chain couples TRBV28 to TRBJ1-2; 8 nucleotides align to TRBD1. V lost 3 bases, J lost 8 bases, and 8 bases stayed unmatched. CDR1 is MDHEN and CDR2 is SYDVKM in the germline V gene. The CDR3 totals 14 residues. The CDR3 reads CASSFQGAPGGYTF. The CDR3 DNA reads as TGTGCCAGCAGTTTTCAGGGGGCGCCGGGGGGCTACACCTTC.

This clonotype showed up just a few times. This sequence joins TRBV6-5 and TRBJ2-3; 9 bases fit TRBD2. J was trimmed by 3 bases and V by 2 bases; bases with no gene match: 6. Per germline, CDR1 MNHEY and CDR2 SVGAGI. CDR3 length: 16 residues. DNA of the CDR3: TGTGCCAGCAGTTACGTTAGCGGGAGAATAACAGATACGCAGTATTTT. It yields the protein CASSYVSGRITDTQYF.

The chain couples TRBV25-1 to TRBJ2-7; a weak D match, TRBD2 (5 bases). V lost 2 bases and J lost 6, with 20 bases in between. CDR3 length: 16 amino acids. From germline, CDR1 is MGHDK and CDR2 SYGVNS. The CDR3 coding sequence is TGTGCCAGCAGTGAAAGAAACAGCGTCGGAAGCGGCGAGCAGTACTTC. Translating gives CASSERNSVGSGEQYF.

This clonotype was seen a handful of times. The gene calls are TRBV7-2 and TRBJ2-5; perhaps TRBD2 as D (5 bases). V dropped 6 bases and J dropped 7 bases, with 30 bases sitting between them. There are 18 residues in the CDR3. Germline V CDR1 and CDR2: SGHTA, FQGNSA. CDR3 in amino acids: CASSSTSSRLPNSGTQYF. The CDR3 region has the DNA TGTGCCAGCAGTTCGACATCTAGCAGGCTGCCCAATTCGGGGACCCAGTACTTC.

This chain joins TRBV11-2 and TRBJ2-3, with D perhaps given as TRBD1 or TRBD2 (6 bases each). The V gene's germline CDR1 is SGHAT and CDR2 FQNNGV. CDR3 length equals 15 residues. V lost 0 bases, J lost 5 bases, and 12 bases lay in between. As DNA, the CDR3 is TGTGCCAGCAGCTTAGATGGAGAGGGGGGAGATACGCAGTATTTT. This encodes CASSLDGEGGDTQYF. Supplemented by reference TRBV11-2 and TRBJ2-3, the full variable domain reads EAGVAQSPRYKIIEKRQSVAFWCNPISGHATLYWYQQILGQGPKLLIQFQNNGVVDDSQLPKDRFSAERLKGVDSTLKIQPAKLEDSAVYLCASSLDGEGGDTQYFGPGTRLTVL.

In its sample, this clonotype was seen once. The genes are TRBV5-6 and TRBJ2-5; 11 nucleotides agree with TRBD2. The CDR3 length is 16 residues. The germline V gene has CDR1 SGHDT and CDR2 YYEEEE. V shed 3 bases, J shed 2 bases, and the junction held 6 bases outside the gene matches. The CDR3 DNA is TGTGCCAGCAGCTCCATACGACTAGCGGGACAAGAGACCCAGTACTTC. As protein: CASSSIRLAGQETQYF.

The V call is TRBV7-8, the J call TRBJ1-1; D ambiguous. The V end was cut by 5 bases, the J end by 2 bases, with 12 bases between. The germline gives CDR1 SGHVS, CDR2 FQNEAQ. This CDR3 has 14 amino acids. The chain's CDR3 is CASSPVWGNTEAFF. CDR3 nucleotide sequence: TGTGCCAGCAGCCCCGTGTGGGGTAACACTGAAGCTTTCTTT.

This clonotype was counted many times. CDR3 coding DNA: TGTGCCAGCAGCTCTGTAGCGGGGGACTACAATGAGCAGTTCTTC. This sequence encodes CASSSVAGDYNEQFF. The rearrangement links TRBV7-8 to TRBJ2-1; 9 bases fit TRBD2. In germline, CDR1 is SGHVS, CDR2 FQNEAQ. The CDR3 is 15 amino acids. The ends lost 4 bases at V and 3 bases at J; junction bases unmatched: 4.

This clonotype was detected many times. The rearrangement links TRBV7-2 to TRBJ2-3; D call uncertain. V gave up 0 bases and J gave up 9 bases, with 7 bases separating them. The germline V gene encodes CDR1 SGHTA and CDR2 FQGNSA. The CDR3 loop spans 12 amino acids. CDR3 sequence reads: CASSLAQATQYF. The CDR3 bases are TGTGCCAGCAGCTTAGCCCAGGCAACGCAGTATTTT.

The chain combines TRBV2 with TRBJ2-7; 7 nucleotides align to TRBD1. The germline gives CDR1 SNHLY, CDR2 FYNNEI. The CDR3 is 17 amino acids. V trimming: 6 bases; J trimming: 3 bases; junction bases outside the gene matches: 17. CDR3 in amino acids: CASRYQPGTEASYEQYF. CDR3 bases: TGTGCCAGCAGGTATCAACCAGGGACAGAGGCAAGCTACGAGCAGTACTTC.

This clonotype was observed a few times. The chain joins TRBV12-3 or TRBV12-4 to TRBJ2-1; D is possibly TRBD2 (5 bases). With 4 bases removed from V and 0 bases from J, the gap between germline ends came to 10 bases. This CDR3 has 15 residues. The CDR3 loop reads CASSSWEPSYNEQFF. The CDR3 nucleotides are TGTGCCAGCAGTTCATGGGAGCCCTCCTACAATGAGCAGTTCTTC.

The chain employs TRBV6-5 and TRBJ2-1, with TRBD1 identical over 10 bases. Germline values: CDR1 MNHEY, CDR2 SVGAGI. The length of the CDR3 is 15 residues. V lost 2 bases and J lost 8; bases outside the gene matches: 6. The chain's CDR3 is CASSYAGQGRDEQFF. DNA for the CDR3: TGTGCCAGCAGTTACGCGGGACAGGGGAGGGATGAGCAGTTCTTC.

The chain couples TRBV6-6 to TRBJ1-5; TRBD1 matches 7 bases. CDR1 and CDR2 (germline): MNHNY, SVGAGI (reference sequence). The CDR3 extends over 15 amino acids. V trimming: 4 bases; J trimming: 2 bases; junction bases outside the gene matches: 5. As DNA, the CDR3 is TGTGCCAGCAGTTTCGGACAGGCCGGCAATCAGCCCCAGCATTTT. It specifies CASSFGQAGNQPQHF.

The V call is TRBV14, the J call TRBJ2-7, with 9 bases that match TRBD1. J was trimmed by 3 bases and V by 0 bases; bases with no gene match: 3. The germline gives CDR1 SGHDN, CDR2 FVKESK. The CDR3 has 15 amino acids. The CDR3 sequence is CASSQEQGAHYEQYF. The CDR3 nucleotides are TGTGCCAGCAGCCAAGAACAGGGGGCGCACTACGAGCAGTACTTC. The whole variable domain, filled in from reference TRBV14 and TRBJ2-7, reads EAGVTQFPSHSVIEKGQTVTLRCDPISGHDNLYWYRRVMGKEIKFLLHFVKESKQDESGMPNNRFLAERTGGTYSTLKVQPAELEDSGVYFCASSQEQGAHYEQYFGPGTRLTVT.

Worth noting for this clonotype: This could be a read error, since a much larger clone is one nucleotide away. V and J are TRBV7-2 and TRBJ2-1; maybe TRBD2 (6 bases). Trimming shortened V by 5 bases and J by 2 bases, and 10 bases separated the two germline ends. The germline CDR1 and CDR2 sequences are SGHTA and FQGNSA. The CDR3 is 14 residues long. Here the CDR3 DNA reads TGTGCCAGCAGCAGGGACTTTGCCTACAATGAGCAGTTCTTC. Protein: CASSRDFAYNEQFF.

This clonotype was recorded a few times. V gene TRBV2 combines with J gene TRBJ2-3; unclear D gene. V was trimmed by 4 bases and J by 3 bases, leaving 8 bases between them. The CDR3 length is 13 residues. Germline values: CDR1 SNHLY, CDR2 FYNNEI. The CDR3 DNA sequence: TGTGCCAGCAGTGTAAGGCAGACAGATACGCAGTATTTT. Protein sequence: CASSVRQTDTQYF. Variable domain in full (rest from reference TRBV2 and TRBJ2-3): EPEVTQTPSHQVTQMGQEVILRCVPISNHLYFYWYRQILGQKVEFLVSFYNNEISEKSEIFDDQFSVERPDGSNFTLKIRSTKLEDSAMYFCASSVRQTDTQYFGPGTRLTVL.

The chain joins TRBV5-4 to TRBJ2-3; D remains unclear. Germline V gene data show CDR1 as SGHNT and CDR2 as YYREEE (reference sequence). The CDR3 spans 13 residues. Trimming shortened V by 6 bases and J by 2 bases, and 10 bases separated the two germline ends. In DNA, the CDR3 is TGTGCCAGCACAGGTCAAGACACAGATACGCAGTATTTT. The encoded protein is CASTGQDTDTQYF.

This clonotype has a count of ten or more. The chain employs TRBV7-2 and TRBJ2-1; 8 nucleotides match TRBD2. CDR3 length: 14 residues. The germline V gene encodes CDR1 SGHTA and CDR2 FQGNSA. With V trimmed by 2 bases and J by 8 bases, 5 bases remained unmatched. CDR3 region: CASSLSGGSDEQFF. CDR3 in DNA: TGTGCCAGCAGCTTAAGCGGGGGTAGCGATGAGCAGTTCTTC.

This clonotype was counted many times. The chain has TRBV27 and TRBJ2-1; TRBD1 is a possible D gene (5 bases). The CDR3 spans 13 residues. CDR1 and CDR2 (germline): MNHEY, SMNVEV (reference sequence). V was cut by 3 bases and J by 7 bases, with 10 bases left in between. The chain's CDR3 is CASSFQGENEQFF. Written as DNA, the CDR3 is TGTGCCAGCAGTTTCCAGGGCGAGAATGAGCAGTTCTTC.

This clonotype was found a few times. The chain is built from TRBV28 and TRBJ2-3; D is unresolved. CDR3 size: 15 residues. CDR1 is MDHEN, CDR2 SYDVKM, per germline. With 6 bases removed from V and 2 bases from J, the gap between germline ends came to 15 bases. This CDR3 is CASSRPGRVTDTQYF. The CDR3 DNA reads TGTGCCAGCAGCCGACCTGGACGAGTCACAGATACGCAGTATTTT.

This sequence joins TRBV19 and TRBJ2-3, with 11 bases that match TRBD2. The CDR3 extends over 16 amino acids. With 5 bases clipped from V and 2 bases from J, the junction kept 6 bases outside the gene matches. Germline CDR1 reads LNHDA; CDR2 reads SQIVND (reference sequence). The CDR3: CASSRVLAGDTDTQYF. In DNA, the CDR3 is TGTGCCAGTAGTCGCGTACTAGCGGGGGACACAGATACGCAGTATTTT.

There are a few counts of this clonotype. This sequence joins TRBV20-1 and TRBJ2-2; D call uncertain. Trimming cost V 2 bases and J 2 bases, with 0 bases left between them. This CDR3 comprises 11 residues. CDR1 is DFQATT, CDR2 SNEGSKA, per germline (reference sequence). This CDR3 reads CSARNTGELFF. In nucleotides, the CDR3 is TGCAGTGCTAGAAACACCGGGGAGCTGTTTTTT.

The rearrangement joins TRBV5-6 to TRBJ2-1, with D perhaps matching TRBD1 (6 bases). V was pared by 0 bases and J by 4 bases, with 11 bases between. CDR1 and CDR2 from the germline V gene are SGHDT and YYEEEE. The CDR3 length is 15 residues. CDR3 residues: CASSLGTAGYNEQFF. The CDR3 DNA follows: TGTGCCAGCAGCTTGGGGACAGCTGGGTACAATGAGCAGTTCTTC.

The DNA of the CDR3 is TGTGCCAGTAGTGTGAGGGGCAGAATCCTTGAAGCTTTCTTT. It translates to CASSVRGRILEAFF. The genes are TRBV19 and TRBJ1-1, with D possibly TRBD1 on 5 matching bases. The germline V gene has CDR1 LNHDA and CDR2 SQIVND (reference sequence). The CDR3 runs 14 residues. Trimming cost V 5 bases and J 7 bases, with 17 bases left between them.

Note on this clonotype: Just one base apart from a much larger clone, this may be a read error. The J gene is TRBJ1-2, the V gene TRBV7-6; D uncertain. The CDR3 totals 12 residues. Germline V gene lookup returns CDR1 SGHVS and CDR2 FNYEAQ. This CDR3 reads CAISLGTYGYTF. For the CDR3, the DNA is TGTGCCATCAGCTTGGGCACCTATGGCTACACCTTC.

The chain recombines TRBV15 with TRBJ1-5; 8 nucleotides align to TRBD1. The length of the CDR3 is 21 residues. The trim removed 0 bases at V and 5 bases at J, leaving 21 bases unmatched. Per germline, CDR1 LNHNV and CDR2 YYDKDF (reference sequence). The DNA of the CDR3 is TGTGCCACCAGCAGAGATCCGTCCGATTCTGGACAGGGAAGGGGACATCAGCCCCAGCATTTT. This codes for CATSRDPSDSGQGRGHQPQHF.